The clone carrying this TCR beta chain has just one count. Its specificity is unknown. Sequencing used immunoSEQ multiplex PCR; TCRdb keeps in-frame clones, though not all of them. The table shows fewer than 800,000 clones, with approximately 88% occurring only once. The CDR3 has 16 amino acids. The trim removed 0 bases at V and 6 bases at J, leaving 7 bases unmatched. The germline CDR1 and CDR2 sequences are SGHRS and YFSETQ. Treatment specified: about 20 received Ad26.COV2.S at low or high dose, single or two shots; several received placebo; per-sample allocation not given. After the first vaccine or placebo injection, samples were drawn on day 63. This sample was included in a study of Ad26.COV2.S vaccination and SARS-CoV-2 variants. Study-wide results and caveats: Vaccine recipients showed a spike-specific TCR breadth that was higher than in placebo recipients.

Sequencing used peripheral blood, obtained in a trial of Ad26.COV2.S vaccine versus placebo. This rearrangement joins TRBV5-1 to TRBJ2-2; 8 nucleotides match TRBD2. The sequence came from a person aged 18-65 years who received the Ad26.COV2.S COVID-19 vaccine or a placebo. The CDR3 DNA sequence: TGCGCCAGCAGCTTGGCCGAGAGCGGGAGCTCCGGGGAGCTGTTTTTT. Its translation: CASSLAESGSSGELFF.